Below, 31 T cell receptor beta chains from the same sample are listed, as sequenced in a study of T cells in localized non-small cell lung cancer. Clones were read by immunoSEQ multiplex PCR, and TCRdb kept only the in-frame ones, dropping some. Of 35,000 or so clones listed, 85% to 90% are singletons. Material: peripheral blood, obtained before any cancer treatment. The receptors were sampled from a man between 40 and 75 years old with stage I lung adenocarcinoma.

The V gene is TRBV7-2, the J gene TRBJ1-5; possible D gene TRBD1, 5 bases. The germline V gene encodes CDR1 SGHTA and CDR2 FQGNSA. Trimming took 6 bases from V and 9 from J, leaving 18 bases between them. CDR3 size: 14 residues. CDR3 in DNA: TGTGCCAGCAGGCGAAAGACAGCCGGCTGGCCCCAGCATTTT. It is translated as CASRRKTAGWPQHF. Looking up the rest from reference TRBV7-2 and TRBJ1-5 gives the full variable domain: GAGVSQSPSNKVTEKGKDVELRCDPISGHTALYWYRQSLGQGLEFLIYFQGNSAPDKSGLPSDRFSAERTGGSVSTLTIQRTQQEDSAVYLCASRRKTAGWPQHFGDGTRLSIL.

CDR3 in DNA: TGTGCCAGCAGCTTTGGGCAGGGCGGTGACACTGAAGCTTTCTTT. Its protein is CASSFGQGGDTEAFF. This chain links TRBV7-8 with TRBJ1-1, with a tentative D call TRBD1 (5 bases). There are 15 residues in the CDR3. V was cut by 3 bases and J by 3 bases, with 14 bases left in between. Germline CDR1 SGHVS, CDR2 FQNEAQ.

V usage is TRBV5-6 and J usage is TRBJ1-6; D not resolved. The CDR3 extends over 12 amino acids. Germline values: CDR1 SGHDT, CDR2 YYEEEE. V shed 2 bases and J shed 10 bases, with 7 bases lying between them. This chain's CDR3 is CASSFGLSPLHF. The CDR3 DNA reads TGTGCCAGCAGCTTTGGACTCTCACCCCTCCACTTT.

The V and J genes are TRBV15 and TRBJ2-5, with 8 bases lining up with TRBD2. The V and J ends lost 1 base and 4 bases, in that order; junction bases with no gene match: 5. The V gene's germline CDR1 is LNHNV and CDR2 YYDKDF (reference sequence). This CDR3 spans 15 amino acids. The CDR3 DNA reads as TGTGCCACCAGCAGAGTGGGGGCGGGAGGAGAGACCCAGTACTTC. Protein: CATSRVGAGGETQYF. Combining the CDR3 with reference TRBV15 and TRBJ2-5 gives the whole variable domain DAMVIQNPRYQVTQFGKPVTLSCSQTLNHNVMYWYQQKSSQAPKLLFHYYDKDFNNEADTPDNFQSRRPNTSFCFLDIRSPGLGDTAMYLCATSRVGAGGETQYFGPGTRLLVL.

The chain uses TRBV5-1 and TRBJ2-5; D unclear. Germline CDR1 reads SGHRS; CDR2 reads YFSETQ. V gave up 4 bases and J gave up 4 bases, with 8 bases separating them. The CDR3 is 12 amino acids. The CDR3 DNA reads TGCGCCAGCAGCACCTTAGGAGAGACCCAGTACTTC. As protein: CASSTLGETQYF.

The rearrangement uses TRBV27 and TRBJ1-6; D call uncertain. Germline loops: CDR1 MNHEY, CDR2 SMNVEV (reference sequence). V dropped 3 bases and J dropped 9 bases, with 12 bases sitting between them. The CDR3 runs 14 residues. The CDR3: CASSFAAVFSPLHF. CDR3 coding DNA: TGTGCCAGCAGTTTCGCGGCGGTCTTTTCACCCCTCCACTTT.

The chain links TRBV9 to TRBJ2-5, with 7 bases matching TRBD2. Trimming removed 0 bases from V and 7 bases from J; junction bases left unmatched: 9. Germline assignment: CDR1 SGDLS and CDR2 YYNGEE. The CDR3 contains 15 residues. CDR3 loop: CASSVGSSPGGTQYF. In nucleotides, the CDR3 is TGTGCCAGCAGCGTAGGATCCTCACCGGGGGGGACCCAGTACTTC.

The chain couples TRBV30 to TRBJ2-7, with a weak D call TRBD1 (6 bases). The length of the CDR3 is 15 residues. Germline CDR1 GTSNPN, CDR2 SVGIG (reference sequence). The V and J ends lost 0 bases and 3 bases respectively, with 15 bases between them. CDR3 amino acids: CAWSVLPGAGYEQYF. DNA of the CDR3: TGTGCCTGGAGTGTACTCCCAGGGGCAGGCTACGAGCAGTACTTC.

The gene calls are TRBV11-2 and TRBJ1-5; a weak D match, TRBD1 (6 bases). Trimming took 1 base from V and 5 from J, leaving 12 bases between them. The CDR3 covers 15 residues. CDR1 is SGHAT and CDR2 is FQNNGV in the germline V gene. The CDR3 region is CASSLAAQGHQPQHF. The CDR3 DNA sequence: TGTGCCAGCAGCTTAGCGGCACAGGGTCATCAGCCCCAGCATTTT. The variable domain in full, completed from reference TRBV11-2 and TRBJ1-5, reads EAGVAQSPRYKIIEKRQSVAFWCNPISGHATLYWYQQILGQGPKLLIQFQNNGVVDDSQLPKDRFSAERLKGVDSTLKIQPAKLEDSAVYLCASSLAAQGHQPQHFGDGTRLSIL.

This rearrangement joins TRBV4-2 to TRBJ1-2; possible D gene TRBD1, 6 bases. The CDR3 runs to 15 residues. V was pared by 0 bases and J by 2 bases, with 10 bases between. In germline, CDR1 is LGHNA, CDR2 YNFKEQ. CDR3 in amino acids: CASSQDGQGNYGYTF. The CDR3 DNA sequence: TGTGCCAGCAGCCAAGATGGGCAGGGGAACTATGGCTACACCTTC.

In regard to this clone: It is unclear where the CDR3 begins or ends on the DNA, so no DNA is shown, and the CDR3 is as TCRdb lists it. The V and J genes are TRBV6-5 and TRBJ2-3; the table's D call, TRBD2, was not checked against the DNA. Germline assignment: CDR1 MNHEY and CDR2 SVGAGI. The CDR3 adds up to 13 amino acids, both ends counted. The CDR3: CASSSSGGRTQYF.

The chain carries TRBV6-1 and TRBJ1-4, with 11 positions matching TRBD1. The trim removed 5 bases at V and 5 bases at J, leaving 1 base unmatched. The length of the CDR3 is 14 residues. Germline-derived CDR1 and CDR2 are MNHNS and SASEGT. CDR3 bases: TGTGCCAGCAGTCGGGACAGGGGGAATGAAAAACTGTTTTTT. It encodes CASSRDRGNEKLFF.

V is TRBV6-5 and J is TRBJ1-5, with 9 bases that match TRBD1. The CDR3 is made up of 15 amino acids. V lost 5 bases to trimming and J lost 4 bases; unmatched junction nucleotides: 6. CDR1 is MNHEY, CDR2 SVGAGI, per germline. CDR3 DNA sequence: TGTGCCAGCAGTCCCGGGACAGGGTCAAATCAGCCCCAGCATTTT. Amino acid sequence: CASSPGTGSNQPQHF.

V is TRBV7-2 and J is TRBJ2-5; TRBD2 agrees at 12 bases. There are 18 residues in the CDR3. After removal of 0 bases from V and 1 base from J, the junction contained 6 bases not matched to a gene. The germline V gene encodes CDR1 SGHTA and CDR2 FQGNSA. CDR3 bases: TGTGCCAGCAGCTTAGCGATTCTAGCGGGGGGGTTCCAAGAGACCCAGTACTTC. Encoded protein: CASSLAILAGGFQETQYF.

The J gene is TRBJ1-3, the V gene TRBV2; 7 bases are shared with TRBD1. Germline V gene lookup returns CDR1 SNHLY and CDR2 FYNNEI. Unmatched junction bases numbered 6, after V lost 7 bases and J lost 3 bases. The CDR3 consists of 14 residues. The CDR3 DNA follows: TGTGCCAGCAAAACCGACAGGGTTGGAAACACCATATATTTT. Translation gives CASKTDRVGNTIYF.

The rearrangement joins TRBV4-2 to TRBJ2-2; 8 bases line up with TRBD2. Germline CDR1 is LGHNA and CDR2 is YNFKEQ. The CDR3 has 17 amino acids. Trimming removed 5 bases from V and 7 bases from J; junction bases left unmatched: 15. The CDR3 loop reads CASSGRGGGFDLGELFF. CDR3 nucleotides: TGTGCCAGCAGCGGGAGGGGCGGGGGGTTTGATCTCGGGGAGCTGTTTTTT.

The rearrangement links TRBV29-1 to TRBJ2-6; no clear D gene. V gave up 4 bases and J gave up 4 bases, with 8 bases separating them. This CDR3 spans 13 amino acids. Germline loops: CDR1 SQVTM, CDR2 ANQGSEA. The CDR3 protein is CSVGQSGANVLTF. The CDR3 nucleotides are TGCAGCGTTGGACAATCCGGGGCCAACGTCCTGACTTTC.

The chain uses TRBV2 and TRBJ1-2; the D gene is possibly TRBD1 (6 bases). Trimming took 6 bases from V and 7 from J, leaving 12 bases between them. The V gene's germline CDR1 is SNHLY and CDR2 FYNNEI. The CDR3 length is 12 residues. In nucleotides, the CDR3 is TGTGCCAGCAGCCCTTGGACAGCTGGCTACACCTTC. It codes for CASSPWTAGYTF.

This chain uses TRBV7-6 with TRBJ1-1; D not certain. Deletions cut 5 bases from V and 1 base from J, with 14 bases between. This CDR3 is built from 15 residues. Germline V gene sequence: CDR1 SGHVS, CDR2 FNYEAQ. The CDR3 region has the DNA TGTGCCAGCAGCCCTGGGGAAAATGCGAACACTGAAGCTTTCTTT. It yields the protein CASSPGENANTEAFF.

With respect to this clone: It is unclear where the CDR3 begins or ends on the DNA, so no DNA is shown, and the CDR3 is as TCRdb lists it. CDR3 region: CASSVLGQTYEQYF. The chain couples TRBV27 to TRBJ2-7; whether TRBD1, the table's D call, matches the DNA was not checked. CDR1 and CDR2 (germline): MNHEY, SMNVEV (reference sequence). The CDR3 comprises 14 residues, both ends counted.

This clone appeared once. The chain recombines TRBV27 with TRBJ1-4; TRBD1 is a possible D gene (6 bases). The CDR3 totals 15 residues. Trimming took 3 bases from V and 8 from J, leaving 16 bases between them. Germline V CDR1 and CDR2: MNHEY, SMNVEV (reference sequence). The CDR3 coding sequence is TGTGCCAGCAGTTTTACAGGGTTAACGTTGGAAAAACTGTTTTTT. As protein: CASSFTGLTLEKLFF.

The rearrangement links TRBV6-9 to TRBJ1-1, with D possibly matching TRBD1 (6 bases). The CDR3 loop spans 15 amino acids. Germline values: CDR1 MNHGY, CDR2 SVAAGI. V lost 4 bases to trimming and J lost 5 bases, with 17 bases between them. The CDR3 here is CASSWAGTKGTEAFF. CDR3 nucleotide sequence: TGTGCCAGCAGTTGGGCCGGGACAAAGGGTACTGAAGCTTTCTTT.

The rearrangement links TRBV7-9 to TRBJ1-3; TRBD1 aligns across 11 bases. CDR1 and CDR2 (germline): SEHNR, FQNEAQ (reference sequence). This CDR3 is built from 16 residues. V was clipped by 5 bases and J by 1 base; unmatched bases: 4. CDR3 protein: CASSGTGGTSGNTIYF. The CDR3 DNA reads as TGTGCCAGCAGCGGGACAGGGGGGACGTCTGGAAACACCATATATTTT.

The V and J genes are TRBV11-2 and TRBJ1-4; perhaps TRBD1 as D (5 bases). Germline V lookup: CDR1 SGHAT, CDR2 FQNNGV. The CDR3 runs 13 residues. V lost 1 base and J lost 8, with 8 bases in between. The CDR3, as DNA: TGTGCCAGCAGCTTAGCGGGGCCGGAAAAACTGTTTTTT. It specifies CASSLAGPEKLFF.

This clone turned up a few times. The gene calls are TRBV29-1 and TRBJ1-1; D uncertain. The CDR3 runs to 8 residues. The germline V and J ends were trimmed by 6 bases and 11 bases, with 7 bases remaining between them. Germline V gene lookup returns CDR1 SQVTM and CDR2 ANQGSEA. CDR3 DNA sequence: TGCAGCGTCGGGCGCGCTTTCTTT. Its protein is CSVGRAFF.

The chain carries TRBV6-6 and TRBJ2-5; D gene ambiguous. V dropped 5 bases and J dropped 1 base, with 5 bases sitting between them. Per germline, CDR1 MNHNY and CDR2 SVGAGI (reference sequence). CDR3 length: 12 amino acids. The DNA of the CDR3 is TGTGCCAGCAGTCAGGTCCAAGAGACCCAGTACTTC. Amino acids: CASSQVQETQYF.

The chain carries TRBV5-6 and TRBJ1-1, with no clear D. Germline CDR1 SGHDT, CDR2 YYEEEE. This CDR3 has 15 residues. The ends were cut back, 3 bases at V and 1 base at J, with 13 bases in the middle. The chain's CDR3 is CASSSAITANTEAFF. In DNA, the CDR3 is TGTGCCAGCAGCTCCGCCATAACAGCGAACACTGAAGCTTTCTTT.

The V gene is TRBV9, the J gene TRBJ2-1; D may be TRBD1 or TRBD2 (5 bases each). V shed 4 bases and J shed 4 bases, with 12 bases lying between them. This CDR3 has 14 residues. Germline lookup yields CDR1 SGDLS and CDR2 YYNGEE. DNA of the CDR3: TGTGCCAGCAGCTCGGGACGGGGTTACAATGAGCAGTTCTTC. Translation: CASSSGRGYNEQFF.

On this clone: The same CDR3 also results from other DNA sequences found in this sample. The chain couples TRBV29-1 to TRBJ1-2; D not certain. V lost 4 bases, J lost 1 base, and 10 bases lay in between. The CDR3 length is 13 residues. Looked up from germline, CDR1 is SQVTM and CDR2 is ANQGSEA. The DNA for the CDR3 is TGCAGCGTTGTGCCGGCGGATAACTATGGCTACACCTTC. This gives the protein CSVVPADNYGYTF. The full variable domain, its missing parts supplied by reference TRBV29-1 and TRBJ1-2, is SAVISQKPSRDICQRGTSLTIQCQVDSQVTMMFWYRQQPGQSLTLIATANQGSEATYESGFVIDKFPISRPNLTFSTLTVSNMSPEDSSIYLCSVVPADNYGYTFGSGTRLTVV.

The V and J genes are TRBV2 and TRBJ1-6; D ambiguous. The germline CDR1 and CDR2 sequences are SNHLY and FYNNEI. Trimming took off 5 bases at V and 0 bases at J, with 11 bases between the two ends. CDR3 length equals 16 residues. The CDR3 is CASSFDRSSYNSPLHF. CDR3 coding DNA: TGTGCCAGCAGTTTCGACCGGAGCTCCTATAATTCACCCCTCCACTTT.

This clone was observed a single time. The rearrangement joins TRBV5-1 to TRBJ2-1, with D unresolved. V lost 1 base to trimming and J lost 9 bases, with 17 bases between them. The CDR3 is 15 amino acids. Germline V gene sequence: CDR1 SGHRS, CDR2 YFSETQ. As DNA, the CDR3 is TGCGCCAGCAGCTTGTCTAGGGATCGGTTGGGTGAGCAGTTCTTC. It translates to CASSLSRDRLGEQFF.